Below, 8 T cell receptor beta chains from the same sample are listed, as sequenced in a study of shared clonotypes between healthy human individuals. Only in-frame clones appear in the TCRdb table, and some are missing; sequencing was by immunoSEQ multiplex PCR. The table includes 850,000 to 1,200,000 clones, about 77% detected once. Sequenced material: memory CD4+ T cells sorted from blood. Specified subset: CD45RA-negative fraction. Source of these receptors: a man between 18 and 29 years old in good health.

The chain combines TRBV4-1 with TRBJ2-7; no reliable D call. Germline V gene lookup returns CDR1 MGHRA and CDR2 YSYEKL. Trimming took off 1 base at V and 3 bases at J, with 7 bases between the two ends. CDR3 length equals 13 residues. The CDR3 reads CASSQALGYEQYF. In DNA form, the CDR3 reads TGCGCCAGCAGCCAAGCCCTCGGCTACGAGCAGTACTTC.

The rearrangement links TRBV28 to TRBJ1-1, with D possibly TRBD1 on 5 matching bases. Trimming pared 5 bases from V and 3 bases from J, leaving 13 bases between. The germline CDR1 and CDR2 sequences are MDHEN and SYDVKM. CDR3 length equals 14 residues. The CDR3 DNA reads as TGTGCCAGCAGTCCCCAGGGTAGGGACACTGAAGCTTTCTTT. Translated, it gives CASSPQGRDTEAFF.

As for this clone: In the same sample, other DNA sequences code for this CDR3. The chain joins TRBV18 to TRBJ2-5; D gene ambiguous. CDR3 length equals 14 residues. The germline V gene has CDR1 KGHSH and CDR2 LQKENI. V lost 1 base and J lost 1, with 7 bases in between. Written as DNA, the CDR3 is TGTGCCAGCTCACCACGAGGCTCCCAAGAGACCCAGTACTTC. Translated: CASSPRGSQETQYF.

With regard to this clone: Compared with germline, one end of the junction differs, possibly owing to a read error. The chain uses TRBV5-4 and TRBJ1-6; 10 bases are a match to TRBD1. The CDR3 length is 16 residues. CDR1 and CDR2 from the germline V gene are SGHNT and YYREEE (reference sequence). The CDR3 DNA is TGCGCCAGCAGCGCCCGGACAGGGGGCTATAATTCACCCCTCCACTTT. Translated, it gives CASSARTGGYNSPLHF.

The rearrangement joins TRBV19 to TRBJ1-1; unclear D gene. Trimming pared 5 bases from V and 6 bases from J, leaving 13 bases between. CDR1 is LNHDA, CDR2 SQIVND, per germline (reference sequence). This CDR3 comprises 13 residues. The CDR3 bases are TGTGCCAGTAGTCCGAGGGAGAGGTCTGAAGCTTTCTTT. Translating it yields CASSPRERSEAFF.

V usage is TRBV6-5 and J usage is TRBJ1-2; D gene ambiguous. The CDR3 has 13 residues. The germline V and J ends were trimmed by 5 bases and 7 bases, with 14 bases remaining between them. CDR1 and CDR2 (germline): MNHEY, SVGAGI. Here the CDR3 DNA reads TGTGCCAGCAGTCCAGGACGTGTATCTGGCTACACCTTC. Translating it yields CASSPGRVSGYTF.

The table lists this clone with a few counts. Written as DNA, the CDR3 is TGTGCCAGCAGGGGGGACAGATTGAACACTGAAGCTTTCTTT. Encoded protein: CASRGDRLNTEAFF. The chain employs TRBV6-4 and TRBJ1-1, with 7 bases lining up with TRBD1. Losses at the gene ends were 6 bases for V and 0 bases for J; bases not matched to a gene: 4. The CDR3 runs 14 residues. Germline V lookup: CDR1 MRHNA, CDR2 SNTAGT.

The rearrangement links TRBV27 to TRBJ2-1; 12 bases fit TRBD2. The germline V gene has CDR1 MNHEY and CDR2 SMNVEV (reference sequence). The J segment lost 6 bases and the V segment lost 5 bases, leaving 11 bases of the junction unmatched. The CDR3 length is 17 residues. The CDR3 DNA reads TGTGCCAGCAGTCCGCACCGACTAGCGGGAGTAGTCAATGAGCAGTTCTTC. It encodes CASSPHRLAGVVNEQFF.